Listed here are 20 T cell receptor beta chains from one sample, sequenced in a study of shared clonotypes between healthy human individuals. The protocol was immunoSEQ multiplex PCR, while the TCRdb copy is restricted to in-frame clones and leaves out a portion. Among approximately 1.9 million clones listed, 90% to 95% were seen once. As defined, naive CD8 cells were CD45RO-negative and positively selected for CCR7, with terminally differentiated effector memory CD45RA+ cells excluded. Sequences were obtained from naive CD8+ T cells from PBMCs. These receptors all come from a man younger than 35 in good health. Some clones in this sample may be carry-over from other donors' samples.

V gene TRBV10-2 combines with J gene TRBJ2-5, with D possibly matching TRBD2 (6 bases). Germline-derived CDR1 and CDR2 are WSHSY and SAAADI. CDR3 size: 15 residues. Trimming cost V 4 bases and J 2 bases, with 14 bases left between them. The CDR3 bases are TGCGCCAGCAGTGGGGTGGGCGGGGAACAAGAGACCCAGTACTTC. Amino acids: CASSGVGGEQETQYF.

Only one count was recorded for this clone. The chain is built from TRBV15 and TRBJ2-3; 8 nucleotides align to TRBD1. Per the germline V gene, CDR1 is LNHNV and CDR2 is YYDKDF (reference sequence). CDR3 length equals 15 residues. Germline trimming cut 2 bases from V and 6 bases from J; bases unmatched to any gene: 7. The CDR3 sequence: CATSRRGQAVDTQYF. CDR3 bases: TGTGCCACCAGCAGAAGGGGACAGGCGGTTGATACGCAGTATTTT.

The chain recombines TRBV28 with TRBJ1-4, with D possibly TRBD1 on 6 matching bases. Germline loops: CDR1 MDHEN, CDR2 SYDVKM. The V gene lost 4 bases and the J gene lost 4 bases, with 16 bases spanning the gap. The CDR3 runs to 16 residues. CDR3 sequence (DNA): TGTGCCAGCAGTTCTTCCCGGGACATCCTTAATGAAAAACTGTTTTTT. Protein sequence: CASSSSRDILNEKLFF.

The genes are TRBV13 and TRBJ2-7; perhaps TRBD2 as D (5 bases). This CDR3 is built from 17 residues. Per the germline V gene, CDR1 is PRHDT and CDR2 is FYEKMQ (reference sequence). With 5 bases removed from V and 1 base from J, the gap between germline ends came to 21 bases. The CDR3 is CASSPPRAGIMSYEQYF. CDR3 bases: TGTGCCAGCAGCCCTCCCCGAGCCGGGATAATGTCCTACGAGCAGTACTTC.

The genes are TRBV2 and TRBJ2-7; D may be TRBD2 (5 bases). CDR1 and CDR2 from the germline V gene are SNHLY and FYNNEI. This CDR3 region has 15 residues. V lost 4 bases, J lost 0 bases, and 13 bases lay in between. The CDR3 here is CASSVGGLSSYEQYF. The CDR3 DNA sequence: TGTGCCAGCAGTGTAGGTGGACTTAGCTCCTACGAGCAGTACTTC.

The gene calls are TRBV5-1 and TRBJ1-5; 10 nucleotides align to TRBD1. Looked up from germline, CDR1 is SGHRS and CDR2 is YFSETQ. V gave up 5 bases and J gave up 15 bases; unmatched junction bases: 8. The CDR3 length is 12 residues. The CDR3 protein is CASSSDRGEWHF. The CDR3 DNA is TGCGCCAGCAGTTCGGACAGGGGGGAATGGCATTTT.

This clone came up once. V is TRBV6-5 and J is TRBJ1-1, with TRBD1 identical over 7 bases. The V gene's germline CDR1 is MNHEY and CDR2 SVGAGI. The CDR3 is 12 residues long. The V segment lost 5 bases and the J segment 5 bases; nucleotides outside the gene matches: 2. This CDR3 is CASSTQGTEAFF. CDR3 nucleotides: TGTGCCAGCAGTACACAGGGGACTGAAGCTTTCTTT.

The V and J genes are TRBV5-1 and TRBJ2-7; no reliable D call. This CDR3 spans 11 amino acids. The germline V gene encodes CDR1 SGHRS and CDR2 YFSETQ. Trimming shortened V by 3 bases and J by 6 bases, and 7 bases separated the two germline ends. The CDR3 region has the DNA TGCGCCAGCAGCTCCCTTCGCGAGCAGTACTTC. Protein: CASSSLREQYF.

The V and J genes are TRBV5-6 and TRBJ2-5, with a weak D call TRBD2 (5 bases). The CDR3 totals 16 residues. The V gene's germline CDR1 is SGHDT and CDR2 YYEEEE. Trimming removed 4 bases at V and 0 bases at J, with 16 bases between. Written as DNA, the CDR3 is TGTGCCAGCAGCCCTTCGACTAAAACCTACCAAGAGACCCAGTACTTC. As protein: CASSPSTKTYQETQYF.

About this clone itself: The same CDR3 can be traced to other DNA sequences in this sample. The chain recombines TRBV5-6 with TRBJ2-7; D gene ambiguous. CDR1 and CDR2 from the germline V gene are SGHDT and YYEEEE. The CDR3 is made up of 13 amino acids. V lost 0 bases to trimming and J lost 4 bases, with 8 bases between them. CDR3 loop: CASSLGVGYEQYF. The DNA for the CDR3 is TGTGCCAGCAGCTTGGGCGTAGGGTACGAGCAGTACTTC.

As regards this clone: The sample carries other DNA sequences with the same CDR3. The chain recombines TRBV12-5 with TRBJ1-1; D unclear. V shed 3 bases and J shed 4 bases, with 6 bases lying between them. Per the germline V gene, CDR1 is LGHNT and CDR2 is FRNRAP. The CDR3 has 12 amino acids. The CDR3 DNA is TGTGCTAGTGGTTTTTCAACCACTGAAGCTTTCTTT. Encoded protein: CASGFSTTEAFF.

The chain links TRBV4-1 to TRBJ1-1; perhaps TRBD1 as D (6 bases). Trimming shortened V by 1 base and J by 5 bases, and 14 bases separated the two germline ends. The germline V gene has CDR1 MGHRA and CDR2 YSYEKL. This CDR3 is built from 15 residues. CDR3 coding DNA: TGCGCCAGCAGCCAAGCAGGAGGGGGTGCGACTGAAGCTTTCTTT. Its protein product is CASSQAGGGATEAFF.

This clone was observed a single time. The chain recombines TRBV13 with TRBJ2-1, with D uncertain. Germline CDR1 is PRHDT and CDR2 is FYEKMQ (reference sequence). V was trimmed by 5 bases and J by 3 bases, leaving 8 bases between them. The CDR3 covers 13 residues. CDR3 sequence reads: CASSPPYYNEQFF. DNA for the CDR3: TGTGCCAGCAGCCCCCCGTACTACAATGAGCAGTTCTTC.

The V gene is TRBV6-4, the J gene TRBJ2-2; D is possibly TRBD1 (6 bases). Germline V gene sequence: CDR1 MRHNA, CDR2 SNTAGT. V was shortened by 6 bases and J by 6 bases, with 17 bases between the two germline ends. This CDR3 is built from 15 residues. The CDR3 region is CASSPTGVFAGELFF. The DNA of the CDR3 is TGTGCCAGCAGCCCGACAGGTGTTTTCGCCGGGGAGCTGTTTTTT.

The rearrangement uses TRBV15 and TRBJ2-7, with 9 nucleotides matching TRBD1. J gave up 3 bases and V 1 base, and 10 bases lay outside the gene matches. CDR1 and CDR2 (germline): LNHNV, YYDKDF (reference sequence). There are 17 residues in the CDR3. The CDR3: CATSRAGGQGIGYEQYF. The DNA of the CDR3 is TGTGCCACCAGCAGAGCGGGGGGACAGGGAATCGGCTACGAGCAGTACTTC. Drawing the rest from reference TRBV15 and TRBJ2-7, the complete variable domain is DAMVIQNPRYQVTQFGKPVTLSCSQTLNHNVMYWYQQKSSQAPKLLFHYYDKDFNNEADTPDNFQSRRPNTSFCFLDIRSPGLGDTAMYLCATSRAGGQGIGYEQYFGPGTRLTVT.

This clone was counted a single time. The chain employs TRBV7-6 and TRBJ1-3, with D perhaps matching TRBD1 (5 bases). V dropped 5 bases and J dropped 13 bases, with 12 bases sitting between them. This CDR3 region has 11 residues. Per the germline V gene, CDR1 is SGHVS and CDR2 is FNYEAQ. CDR3 coding DNA: TGTGCCAGCAGCGTAGGCGGGGGTATATATTTT. This codes for CASSVGGGIYF.

Only one count was recorded for this clone. This sample also contains other DNA sequences that code for the same CDR3. The chain is built from TRBV7-6 and TRBJ2-7; D ambiguous. Trimming stripped 0 bases from V and 1 base from J, with 4 bases between. This CDR3 is built from 13 residues. The germline V gene has CDR1 SGHVS and CDR2 FNYEAQ. The CDR3 reads CASSLADSYEQYF. The CDR3, as DNA: TGTGCCAGCAGCTTAGCTGATTCCTACGAGCAGTACTTC.

The chain combines TRBV28 with TRBJ1-5, with 7 bases identical to TRBD1. CDR1 and CDR2 from the germline V gene are MDHEN and SYDVKM. This CDR3 region has 14 residues. V lost 5 bases, J lost 6 bases, and 7 bases stayed unmatched. The CDR3 is CASSVPGQRQPQHF. CDR3 bases: TGTGCCAGCAGTGTTCCGGGACAGCGTCAGCCCCAGCATTTT.

The sample holds one count of this clone. This chain uses TRBV7-2 with TRBJ2-1, with D tentatively TRBD2 (5 bases). CDR1 SGHTA and CDR2 FQGNSA come from the germline V gene. The CDR3 is made up of 14 amino acids. V shed 5 bases and J shed 14 bases, with 22 bases lying between them. CDR3 nucleotide sequence: TGTGCCAGCAGCCCGAGCGACACTAGATATAGTAAGTTCTTC. Protein sequence: CASSPSDTRYSKFF. Looking up the rest from reference TRBV7-2 and TRBJ2-1 gives the full variable domain: GAGVSQSPSNKVTEKGKDVELRCDPISGHTALYWYRQSLGQGLEFLIYFQGNSAPDKSGLPSDRFSAERTGGSVSTLTIQRTQQEDSAVYLCASSPSDTRYSKFFGPGTRLTVL.

The chain joins TRBV27 to TRBJ2-5, with D possibly being TRBD1 or TRBD2 (5 bases each). Trimming removed 5 bases at V and 2 bases at J, with 9 bases between. Germline CDR1 and CDR2: MNHEY and SMNVEV (reference sequence). CDR3 size: 13 residues. The CDR3 DNA reads TGTGCCAGCAGTATCGAGGGGCAAGAGACCCAGTACTTC. This sequence encodes CASSIEGQETQYF.